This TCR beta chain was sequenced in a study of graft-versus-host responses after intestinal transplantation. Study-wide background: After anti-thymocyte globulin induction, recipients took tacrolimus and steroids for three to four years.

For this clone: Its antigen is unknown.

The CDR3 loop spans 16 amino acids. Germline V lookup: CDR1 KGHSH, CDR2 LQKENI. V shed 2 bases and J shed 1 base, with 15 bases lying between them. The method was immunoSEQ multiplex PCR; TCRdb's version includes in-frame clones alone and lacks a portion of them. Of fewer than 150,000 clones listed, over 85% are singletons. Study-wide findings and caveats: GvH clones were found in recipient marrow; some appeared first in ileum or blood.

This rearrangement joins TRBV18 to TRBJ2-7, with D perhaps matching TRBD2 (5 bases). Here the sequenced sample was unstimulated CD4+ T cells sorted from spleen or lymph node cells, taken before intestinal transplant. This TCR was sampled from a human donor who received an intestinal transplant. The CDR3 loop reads CASSPGGFSRSYEQYF. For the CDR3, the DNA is TGTGCCAGCTCACCAGGAGGATTTAGCCGTTCCTACGAGCAGTACTTC.